This TCR beta chain originates from a study of radiation and T cells in renal cell carcinoma. The wider study: Nephrectomy followed 15 Gy stereotactic body radiation by 4 weeks.

Described time point: blood 2 weeks post-SBRT. Regarding treatment: 15 Gy SBRT to primary tumor, nephrectomy 4 weeks later. The tumor was a clear cell renal cell carcinoma. The ends were cut back, 0 bases at V and 11 bases at J, with 14 bases in the middle. The germline CDR1 and CDR2 sequences are MNHEY and SVGAGI. The CDR3 covers 13 residues. TCRdb's copy holds only in-frame clones and misses some; the assay was immunoSEQ multiplex PCR. Among under 150,000 clones, about 81% were seen once, and the ten largest hold approximately 2%. The J gene is TRBJ2-7, the V gene TRBV6-5; D is perhaps TRBD2 (6 bases). The sequenced sample was blood, obtained from a patient whose treatment included radiotherapy and nephrectomy. The source of this sequence is a woman aged 55-69 years with renal cell carcinoma. The CDR3 is CASSYSGGGPEYF. CDR3 in DNA: TGTGCCAGCAGTTACTCGGGAGGAGGACCGGAGTACTTC.